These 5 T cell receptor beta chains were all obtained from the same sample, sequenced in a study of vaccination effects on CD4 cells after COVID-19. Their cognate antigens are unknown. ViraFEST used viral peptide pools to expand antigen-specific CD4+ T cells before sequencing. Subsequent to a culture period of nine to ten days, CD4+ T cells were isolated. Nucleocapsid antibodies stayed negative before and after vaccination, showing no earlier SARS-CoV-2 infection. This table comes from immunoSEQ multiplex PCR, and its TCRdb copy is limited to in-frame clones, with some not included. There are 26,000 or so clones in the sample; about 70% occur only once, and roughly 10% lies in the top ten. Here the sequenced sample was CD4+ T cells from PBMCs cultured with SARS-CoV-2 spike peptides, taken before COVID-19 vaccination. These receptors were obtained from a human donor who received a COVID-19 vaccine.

CDR3 sequence: CASSFGGASYNEQFF. The CDR3 DNA reads as TGTGCCAGCAGCTTCGGGGGGGCCTCCTACAATGAGCAGTTCTTC. The chain uses TRBV13 and TRBJ2-1, with TRBD2 identical over 8 bases. The CDR3 is 15 amino acids. Trimming cost V 3 bases and J 0 bases; bases outside gene matches: 1. CDR1 is PRHDT, CDR2 FYEKMQ, per germline (reference sequence).

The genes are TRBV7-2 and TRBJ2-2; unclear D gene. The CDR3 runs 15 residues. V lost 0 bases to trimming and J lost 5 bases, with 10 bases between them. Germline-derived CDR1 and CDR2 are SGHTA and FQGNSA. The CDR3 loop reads CASSLASRRTGELFF. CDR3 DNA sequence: TGTGCCAGCAGCTTAGCGTCTCGGCGGACCGGGGAGCTGTTTTTT.

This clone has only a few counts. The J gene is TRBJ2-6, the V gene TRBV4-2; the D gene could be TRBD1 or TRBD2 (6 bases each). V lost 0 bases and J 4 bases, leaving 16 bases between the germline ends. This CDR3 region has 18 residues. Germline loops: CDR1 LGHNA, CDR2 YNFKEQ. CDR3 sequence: CASSQDVGYGGGANVLTF. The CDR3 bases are TGTGCCAGCAGCCAAGATGTTGGATACGGGGGCGGGGCCAACGTCCTGACTTTC.

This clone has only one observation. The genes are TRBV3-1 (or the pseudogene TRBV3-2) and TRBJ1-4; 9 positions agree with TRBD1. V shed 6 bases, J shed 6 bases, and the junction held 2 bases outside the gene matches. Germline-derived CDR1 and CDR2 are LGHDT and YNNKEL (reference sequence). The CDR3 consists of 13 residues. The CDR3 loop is CASRGTGYEKLFF. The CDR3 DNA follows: TGTGCCAGCAGGGGGACAGGGTATGAAAAACTGTTTTTT.

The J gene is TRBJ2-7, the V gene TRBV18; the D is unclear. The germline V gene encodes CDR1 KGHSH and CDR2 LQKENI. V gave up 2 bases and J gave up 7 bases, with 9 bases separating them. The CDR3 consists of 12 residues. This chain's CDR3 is CASSPDLGEQYF. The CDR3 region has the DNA TGTGCCAGCTCACCAGACCTAGGGGAGCAGTACTTC.